This entry lists 26 T cell receptor beta chains sequenced from one sample in a study of tumor-infiltrating lymphocytes in primary liver carcinoma. Starting material of about 0.45 ug total RNA yielded TCR beta cDNA via a constant-region primer. Generation of the TCR beta libraries relied on three nested multiplex PCR rounds using slightly modified ARM-PCR. It was with TRBV1-TRBV30 forward primers and a C-beta reverse primer that the first two PCR rounds were run, at 10 cycles each. TCRdb itself ran the multiplex PCR reads through MiXCR, one entry per CDR3 protein. The sample lists about 180,000 distinct CDR3 sequences, over 45% occurring once. Germline DNA was extracted too, while blood RNA derived from unsorted whole blood. Material: peripheral blood. The receptors were sampled from a man aged 35-49 years with primary liver carcinoma and hepatitis B virus infection.

This chain connects TRBV7-9 to TRBJ2-1, with D tentatively TRBD2 (6 bases). This CDR3 is 13 amino acids long. Germline values: CDR1 SEHNR, CDR2 FQNEAQ (reference sequence). Deletions cut 3 bases from V and 9 bases from J, with 12 bases between. The CDR3 region is CASSFGDGGEQFF. As DNA, the CDR3 is TGTGCCAGCAGCTTTGGGGACGGGGGTGAGCAGTTCTTC.

With respect to this clonotype: This clone may be a read error of a much larger clone one base away. The chain employs TRBV11-2 and TRBJ2-1; the D gene is possibly TRBD2 (6 bases). The CDR3 has 15 amino acids. The germline gives CDR1 SGHAT, CDR2 FQNNGV. The CDR3 DNA follows: TGTGCCAGCAGCTTAGAGGTCGGGGGTTACAATAAGCAGTTCTTC. Encoded protein: CASSLEVGGYNKQFF.

The V call is TRBV12-3 or TRBV12-4, the J call TRBJ1-5; possibly TRBD1 for D (6 bases). There are 13 residues in the CDR3. Trimming removed 2 bases from V and 4 bases from J, with 6 bases in between. The CDR3 DNA reads as TGTGCCAGCAGTTTAAGGGGGAATCAGCCCCAGCATTTT. Protein product: CASSLRGNQPQHF.

V gene TRBV4-1 combines with J gene TRBJ2-1; no clear D gene. The CDR3 is 13 residues long. Trimming removed 1 base at V and 7 bases at J, with 8 bases between. Per germline, CDR1 MGHRA and CDR2 YSYEKL. CDR3: CASSQVILNEQFF. CDR3 in DNA: TGCGCCAGCAGCCAAGTGATTCTAAATGAGCAGTTCTTC.

The genes are TRBV6-5 and TRBJ1-4, with 9 bases matching TRBD1. CDR1 MNHEY and CDR2 SVGAGI come from the germline V gene. This CDR3 is built from 14 residues. Trimming removed 5 bases from V and 7 bases from J; junction bases left unmatched: 5. This CDR3 reads CASSGQGLGEKLFF. The CDR3 nucleotides read TGTGCCAGCAGTGGACAGGGGCTCGGTGAAAAACTGTTTTTT.

This clonotype was observed once. The chain joins TRBV10-2 to TRBJ2-7, with 8 bases matching TRBD1. The CDR3 loop spans 14 amino acids. Germline loops: CDR1 WSHSY, CDR2 SAAADI. V gave up 0 bases and J gave up 4 bases; unmatched junction bases: 2. The CDR3 sequence is CASSESGDRYEQYF. The CDR3 region has the DNA TGCGCCAGCAGTGAGTCCGGGGACAGGTACGAGCAGTACTTC.

V gene TRBV6-1 combines with J gene TRBJ1-4; no firm D call. The germline gives CDR1 MNHNS, CDR2 SASEGT. The CDR3 is 14 amino acids. CDR3 DNA: TGTGTCAGTAGTGAACACCTCGGTAATGAAAAACTGTTTTTT. It specifies CVSSEHLGNEKLFF.

Of note for this clonotype: Possible read error: a much larger clone is one base away. The V and J genes are TRBV4-1 and TRBJ1-4, with D hard to call. Germline assignment: CDR1 MGHRA and CDR2 YSYEKL. There are 14 residues in the CDR3. V was clipped by 0 bases and J by 14 bases, with 16 bases between them. CDR3 DNA: TGCGCCAGCAGCCAAGATACCCAGCGGCAGTCGCTGTTTTTT. This codes for CASSQDTQRQSLFF.

This clonotype was counted a single time. The chain has TRBV28 and TRBJ2-7; D might be TRBD2 (6 bases). V was clipped by 8 bases and J by 0 bases, with 11 bases between them. Germline V lookup: CDR1 MDHEN, CDR2 SYDVKM. The CDR3 spans 13 residues. The CDR3 loop reads CASLRRGSYEQYF. The CDR3 DNA reads as TGTGCCAGCCTGCGGCGGGGCTCCTACGAGCAGTACTTC.

Only a few counts were recorded for this clonotype. The CDR3 region is CASSQPGQGDTGELFF. For the CDR3, the DNA is TGTGCCAGCAGTCAACCGGGACAGGGTGACACCGGGGAGCTGTTTTTT. This chain links TRBV12-3 or TRBV12-4 with TRBJ2-2; 9 nucleotides line up with TRBD1. Trimming removed 5 bases from V and 3 bases from J; junction bases left unmatched: 7. The CDR3 sequence is 16 residues long.

This clonotype was counted only a few times. V and J are TRBV4-2 and TRBJ1-4; D call uncertain. Deletions cut 0 bases from V and 8 bases from J, with 10 bases between. Germline values: CDR1 LGHNA, CDR2 YNFKEQ. The length of the CDR3 is 14 residues. The CDR3 loop reads CASSQERHQEKLFF. In nucleotides, the CDR3 is TGTGCCAGCAGCCAAGAAAGGCACCAGGAAAAACTGTTTTTT.

Worth noting for this clonotype: Its ends do not fully match the called genes, so a read error is possible. V and J are TRBV5-1 and TRBJ1-4; D remains ambiguous. Per germline, CDR1 SGHRS and CDR2 YFSETQ. The length of the CDR3 is 15 residues. DNA for the CDR3: TGCGCCAGTAGCTTGGGCCGGGCAACTAATGAAAAACTGTTTTTT. This sequence encodes CASSLGRATNEKLFF.

The chain carries TRBV29-1 and TRBJ2-5; D gene ambiguous. Between the trimmed V and J ends, which lost 3 bases and 0 bases, there was a span of 14 bases. This CDR3 has 15 amino acids. Per the germline V gene, CDR1 is SQVTM and CDR2 is ANQGSEA. CDR3 amino acids: CSVDGHDVYQETQYF. The CDR3 DNA is TGCAGCGTTGATGGGCACGACGTGTACCAAGAGACCCAGTACTTC.

The chain is built from TRBV12-3 or TRBV12-4 and TRBJ2-7; D is perhaps TRBD2 (5 bases). Trimming stripped 3 bases from V and 3 bases from J, with 15 bases between. This CDR3 is built from 15 residues. The CDR3 nucleotides read TGTGCCAGCAGTTTTCGGAGGCCCGAGAACTACGAGCAGTACTTC. It encodes CASSFRRPENYEQYF.

This clonotype showed up just a few times. V usage is TRBV29-1 and J usage is TRBJ2-1, with 13 positions matching TRBD2. Unmatched junction bases numbered 8, after V lost 7 bases and J lost 5 bases. This CDR3 spans 15 amino acids. In germline, CDR1 is SQVTM, CDR2 ANQGSEA. CDR3 in amino acids: CSAEDGLAGDNEQFF. The CDR3 coding sequence is TGCAGCGCCGAAGATGGACTAGCGGGAGACAATGAGCAGTTCTTC.

A word on this clonotype: One end of the junction fails to match germline, which may point to a read error. J is TRBJ1-6 and V is TRBV4-1; D ambiguous. The germline V gene has CDR1 MGHRA and CDR2 YSYEKL. The CDR3 has 15 amino acids. The CDR3 nucleotides are TGCGCCAGCAGCCTAGAGGGCCTGGATAATTCACACCTCCACTTT. It encodes CASSLEGLDNSHLHF.

On this clonotype: At one end the junction does not follow the germline gene, possibly because of a read error. The V and J genes are TRBV11-1 and TRBJ2-1; perhaps TRBD1 as D (6 bases). CDR1 and CDR2 from the germline V gene are SGHAT and FQDESV (reference sequence). The CDR3 contains 16 residues. This CDR3 is CASSFGSGGSCNEQFF. The CDR3 nucleotides read TGTGCCAGCAGCTTTGGGTCTGGGGGCTCCTGCAATGAGCAGTTCTTC.

The chain joins TRBV4-2 to TRBJ2-7; perhaps TRBD2 as D (5 bases). Deletions cut 4 bases from V and 2 bases from J, with 15 bases between. CDR1 is LGHNA, CDR2 YNFKEQ, per germline. The CDR3 has 15 amino acids. The CDR3 reads CASSPERVVTYEQYF. The CDR3 DNA reads as TGTGCCAGCAGCCCCGAGAGGGTCGTTACCTACGAGCAGTACTTC.

This chain links TRBV12-3 or TRBV12-4 with TRBJ2-1, with a weak D call TRBD2 (6 bases). The CDR3 has 13 amino acids. Trimming removed 6 bases at V and 8 bases at J, with 14 bases between. In DNA form, the CDR3 reads TGTGCCAGCAGACCCGGGACTCACGATGAGCAGTTCTTC. Its translation: CASRPGTHDEQFF.

The CDR3 sequence is CAISERDSTDTQYF. Here the CDR3 DNA reads TGTGCCATCAGTGAACGGGATAGCACAGATACGCAGTATTTT. This chain uses TRBV10-3 with TRBJ2-3, with D perhaps TRBD2 (5 bases). Trimming removed 3 bases at V and 0 bases at J, with 7 bases between. Germline V CDR1 and CDR2: ENHRY, SYGVKD. This CDR3 spans 14 amino acids.

The chain combines TRBV12-3 or TRBV12-4 with TRBJ1-1, with a tentative D call TRBD1 (5 bases). Trimming left V 4 bases short and J 6 bases short, with 15 bases between. The CDR3 runs to 14 residues. CDR3 sequence: CASSSRTKVSEAFF. The CDR3 nucleotides read TGTGCCAGCAGTTCTAGGACAAAAGTCTCTGAAGCTTTCTTT.

Notes on this clonotype: This may stem from a read error, because a much larger clone lies one nucleotide away. The chain recombines TRBV6-5 with TRBJ2-1, with 9 bases lining up with TRBD2. This CDR3 has 14 residues. Germline-derived CDR1 and CDR2 are MNHEY and SVGAGI. The CDR3 is CASSYTGTSRERFF. CDR3 nucleotides: TGTGCCAGCAGTTACACCGGGACTAGCAGGGAGCGGTTCTTC.

CDR3 protein: CASSLTIRLREFF. The CDR3 bases are TGTGCCAGCAGTTTGACCATTCGGCTGAGGGAGTTCTTC. V and J are TRBV12-3 or TRBV12-4 and TRBJ2-1; D perhaps matches TRBD2 (5 bases). The ends were cut back, 3 bases at V and 14 bases at J, with 17 bases in the middle. The CDR3 covers 13 residues.

This sequence joins TRBV6-1 and TRBJ2-7; 9 nucleotides agree with TRBD2. Losses at the gene ends were 2 bases for V and 6 bases for J; bases not matched to a gene: 5. The germline V gene encodes CDR1 MNHNS and CDR2 SASEGT. This CDR3 is 14 amino acids long. The CDR3 protein is CASSENSGRGEQYF. The CDR3 bases are TGTGCCAGCAGTGAAAATAGCGGGAGAGGCGAGCAGTACTTC.

The CDR3 protein is CASSLWGASYNEQFF. In nucleotides, the CDR3 is TGTGCCAGCAGCTTGTGGGGGGCTTCCTACAATGAGCAGTTCTTC. This chain links TRBV5-5 with TRBJ2-1; D possibly uses TRBD1 or TRBD2 (6 bases each). The germline V gene encodes CDR1 SGHKS and CDR2 YYEKEE (reference sequence). The CDR3 contains 15 residues. Trimming pared 1 base from V and 1 base from J, leaving 9 bases between.

This clonotype showed up just once. V is TRBV6-5 and J is TRBJ1-2, with 7 bases identical to TRBD1. Per germline, CDR1 MNHEY and CDR2 SVGAGI. The CDR3 runs 16 residues. V shed 2 bases and J 5 bases; nucleotides not matched to a gene: 11. In nucleotides, the CDR3 is TGTGCCAGCAGTTACGGGCAGGGGGTGAACCGTTATGGCTACACCTTC. It translates to CASSYGQGVNRYGYTF.